A single sample gave rise to the 12 T cell receptor beta chains below, sequenced in a study of T-cell reconstitution after alpha-beta-depleted transplantation in children. It was with unique molecular identifiers that the TCRbeta library was prepared. From the PCR reads, TCRdb called clonotypes with MiXCR, one entry per CDR3 protein. The profile shows 490,000 or so distinct CDR3 sequences, about 10% of them singletons. The material sequenced was PBMCs, taken before TCRalphabeta/CD19-depleted stem cell transplant. Receptor source: a child aged 2 to 9 with inherited bone marrow failure, due to receive a stem cell transplant.

In this sample, this clonotype turned up many times. The chain is built from TRBV6-2 or TRBV6-3 and TRBJ2-1; TRBD1 matches 7 bases. Germline assignment: CDR1 MNHEY and CDR2 SVGEGT. CDR3 length: 14 residues. The V segment lost 6 bases and the J segment 8 bases; nucleotides outside the gene matches: 10. CDR3 bases: TGTGCCAGCAGCCACAGGGGCCATGGTGATGAGCAGTTCTTC. This sequence encodes CASSHRGHGDEQFF.

This clonotype appeared many times. The chain combines TRBV20-1 with TRBJ2-3, with 8 bases matching TRBD2. The germline CDR1 and CDR2 sequences are DFQATT and SNEGSKA (reference sequence). V lost 7 bases and J lost 2; bases outside the gene matches: 5. This CDR3 has 13 residues. CDR3 loop: CSGATSATDTQYF. CDR3 coding DNA: TGCAGTGGCGCGACTAGCGCCACAGATACGCAGTATTTT.

This clonotype appeared many times. V is TRBV10-2 and J is TRBJ2-1; 12 bases are a match to TRBD2. The CDR3 totals 15 residues. Germline CDR1 WSHSY, CDR2 SAAADI. Germline trimming cut 7 bases from V and 7 bases from J; bases unmatched to any gene: 8. The CDR3 loop reads CASTTSGRIRNEQFF. CDR3 nucleotides: TGCGCCAGCACTACTAGCGGGAGGATCAGGAATGAGCAGTTCTTC.

This sequence joins TRBV7-2 and TRBJ2-1; 8 positions agree with TRBD2. Looked up from germline, CDR1 is SGHTA and CDR2 is FQGNSA. Trimming removed 1 base from V and 7 bases from J; junction bases left unmatched: 6. The CDR3 runs 15 residues. CDR3 bases: TGTGCCAGCAGCTTAGTGAAGGGACTAGTAAATGAGCAGTTCTTC. It codes for CASSLVKGLVNEQFF.

A word on this clonotype: A much larger clone differs from this one at a single base, so this may be a read error. The rearrangement uses TRBV6-5 and TRBJ2-3; 7 bases match TRBD2. Germline-derived CDR1 and CDR2 are MNHEY and SVGAGI. The CDR3 consists of 16 residues. V trimming: 4 bases; J trimming: 2 bases; junction bases outside the gene matches: 9. The CDR3 DNA sequence: TGTGCCAGCAGTTCCGAACTGGGAGGGGACACAGATACGCAGTATTTT. Translation gives CASSSELGGDTDTQYF.

This clonotype was counted at least ten times. In DNA, the CDR3 is TGCAGCGGGGATCCGGGACAGGGGGTCAATGAGCAGTTCTTC. It is translated as CSGDPGQGVNEQFF. The chain combines TRBV29-1 with TRBJ2-1; 11 bases are a match to TRBD1. The CDR3 runs to 14 residues. Trimming at V came to 7 bases and at J to 6 bases, leaving 8 bases not matched to a gene. Looked up from germline, CDR1 is SQVTM and CDR2 is ANQGSEA.

In its sample, this clonotype was seen a few times. The chain uses TRBV29-1 and TRBJ1-1; D gene ambiguous. Germline V gene lookup returns CDR1 SQVTM and CDR2 ANQGSEA. V was pared by 0 bases and J by 1 base, with 15 bases between. This CDR3 contains 16 residues. The CDR3 loop is CSVEDSAHQENTEAFF. In nucleotides, the CDR3 is TGCAGCGTTGAAGATTCCGCCCATCAGGAGAACACTGAAGCTTTCTTT.

Ten or more counts support this clonotype. The V gene is TRBV6-2 or TRBV6-3, the J gene TRBJ1-1, with D possibly being TRBD1 (6 bases). Trimming cost V 2 bases and J 5 bases, with 15 bases left between them. The CDR3 loop spans 15 amino acids. Germline V gene sequence: CDR1 MNHEY, CDR2 SVGEGT. The CDR3 region is CASSYPPGAGTEAFF. The CDR3, as DNA: TGTGCCAGCAGTTACCCCCCGGGGGCGGGTACTGAAGCTTTCTTT.

This chain connects TRBV27 to TRBJ2-7; no clear D. There are 14 residues in the CDR3. Germline V gene data show CDR1 as MNHEY and CDR2 as SMNVEV (reference sequence). Trimming took 4 bases from V and 7 from J, leaving 17 bases between them. The CDR3 DNA follows: TGTGCCAGCAGTTCCTCGGACGCCTTTAGTGAGCAGTACTTC. Translating gives CASSSSDAFSEQYF.

In this sample, this clonotype turned up many times. This chain joins TRBV4-1 and TRBJ2-7, with 8 bases identical to TRBD2. Germline V lookup: CDR1 MGHRA, CDR2 YSYEKL. Losses at the gene ends were 4 bases for V and 3 bases for J; bases not matched to a gene: 8. The CDR3 consists of 15 residues. The CDR3 nucleotides are TGCGCCAGCAGCCCCCGCACTAGCGGCTACTACGAGCAGTACTTC. Its translation: CASSPRTSGYYEQYF.

This clonotype was seen only a few times. The V gene is TRBV7-9, the J gene TRBJ2-5, with 10 nucleotides matching TRBD2. The V and J ends lost 5 bases and 4 bases, in that order; junction bases with no gene match: 10. This CDR3 is 16 amino acids long. In germline, CDR1 is SEHNR, CDR2 FQNEAQ (reference sequence). CDR3 in amino acids: CASSRGLADWVETQYF. Here the CDR3 DNA reads TGTGCCAGCAGCCGCGGACTAGCGGATTGGGTAGAGACCCAGTACTTC.

The chain uses TRBV7-9 and TRBJ2-1, with D possibly TRBD2 on 6 matching bases. The germline gives CDR1 SEHNR, CDR2 FQNEAQ (reference sequence). This CDR3 spans 13 amino acids. V was shortened by 5 bases and J by 8 bases, with 13 bases between the two germline ends. The DNA for the CDR3 is TGTGCCAGCAGCCCGGACACGGGGGATGAGCAGTTCTTC. Its protein is CASSPDTGDEQFF. Based on the CDR3 plus reference TRBV7-9 and TRBJ2-1, the full variable domain is DTGVSQNPRHKITKRGQNVTFRCDPISEHNRLYWYRQTLGQGPEFLTYFQNEAQLEKSRLLSDRFSAERPKGSFSTLEIQRTEQGDSAMYLCASSPDTGDEQFFGPGTRLTVL.